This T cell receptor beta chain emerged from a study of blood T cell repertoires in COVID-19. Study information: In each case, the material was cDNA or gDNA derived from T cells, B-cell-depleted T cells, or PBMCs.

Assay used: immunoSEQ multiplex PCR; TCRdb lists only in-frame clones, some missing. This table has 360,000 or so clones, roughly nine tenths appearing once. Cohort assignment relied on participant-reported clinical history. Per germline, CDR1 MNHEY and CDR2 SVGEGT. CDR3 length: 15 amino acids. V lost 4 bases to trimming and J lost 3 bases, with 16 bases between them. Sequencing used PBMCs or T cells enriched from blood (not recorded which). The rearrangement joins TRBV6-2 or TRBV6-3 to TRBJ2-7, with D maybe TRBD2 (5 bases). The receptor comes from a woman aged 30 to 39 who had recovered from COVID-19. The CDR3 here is CASSSPGYGLYEQYF. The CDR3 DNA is TGTGCCAGCAGTTCTCCGGGATATGGGCTCTACGAGCAGTACTTC.